This is a list of T cell receptor beta chains from one sample in a study of T cell responses to AZD1222 COVID-19 vaccine. Generated by immunoSEQ multiplex PCR, the TCRdb table keeps only in-frame clones and is missing some. The sample holds 160,000 or so clones, over 85% seen once. The sequenced sample was peripheral blood, obtained on day 0 of AZD1222 vaccination. The receptors stem from an adult in good health. Both conserved end residues are trimmed from each CDR3.

v_call	j_call	cdr3_aa
TRBV5-1	TRBJ1-4	ASAVGTTNEKLF
TRBV7-8	TRBJ2-7	ASSPLAQGLAAPSSYEQY
TRBV30	TRBJ1-1	AWAQQGRTEAF
TRBV5-1	TRBJ1-2	ASSLQGAEGYT
TRBV7-9	TRBJ2-1	ASSLVGLGDEQF
TRBV5-4	TRBJ2-7	ASSSGRDQTYEQY
TRBV5-1	TRBJ1-1	ASSLAGTSEAF
TRBV5-1	TRBJ1-1	ASKKDRSNTEAF
TRBV5-1	TRBJ2-3	ASSFGGSTDTQY
TRBV19	TRBJ2-1	ASSSGGGWSYNEQF
TRBV28	TRBJ2-5	ASTPPAVRETQY
TRBV25-1	TRBJ2-1	ASSESRTSGLWQF
TRBV4-2	TRBJ2-7	ASSQGQGETYEQY
TRBV30	TRBJ2-7	AWSGVGRATYEQY
TRBV30	TRBJ2-4	AWSPGGNIQY
TRBV19	TRBJ2-1	ASSIGGLAANNEQF
TRBV6-5	TRBJ1-1	ASRGRVDTEAF
TRBV21-1	TRBJ1-1	ASSNRDSPSNTEAF
TRBV25-1	TRBJ2-1	ASSGNLGSYNEQF
TRBV30	TRBJ1-1	AWRPTNMNTEAF
TRBV2	TRBJ1-1	ASSEALRDAEAF
TRBV6-5	TRBJ2-7	ASSYLPGGASYEQY
TRBV27	TRBJ2-7	ATAREAGSYSYEQY
TRBV5-6	TRBJ1-1	ASSWGEDLMNTEAF
TRBV10-3	TRBJ1-1	AISGTGTEAF
TRBV12-5	TRBJ1-1	ASGLRTGGETMEAF
TRBV19	TRBJ2-6	ASGPTFSGANVLT
TRBV6-5	TRBJ1-1	ASSYAAEGNTEAF
TRBV6-1	TRBJ2-3	ASSDPQVYTPDTQY